The 3 T cell receptor beta chains listed next were all sequenced from one sample in a study of CD8 T cells in Susac syndrome. RNA amounts of about 0.5 to 1 ug underwent reverse transcription with random hexamers. Via MiXCR, TCRdb re-called the immunoSEQ multiplex PCR reads, giving one row per CDR3 protein. The sample shows some 190,000 distinct CDR3 sequences, almost 96% of them seen only once. Source material: CD4+ T cells from PBMCs. The receptors were sampled from a human donor with multiple sclerosis.

This clonotype came up once. The chain carries TRBV2 and TRBJ1-5; D uncertain. Trimming removed 2 bases from V and 4 bases from J, with 3 bases in between. Germline V gene sequence: CDR1 SNHLY, CDR2 FYNNEI. The CDR3 runs 12 residues. CDR3 nucleotides: TGTGCCAGCAGTGAAATGAATCAGCCCCAGCATTTT. It encodes CASSEMNQPQHF.

V is TRBV7-8 and J is TRBJ1-5; weak D call: TRBD1 (5 bases). Per the germline V gene, CDR1 is SGHVS and CDR2 is FQNEAQ. This CDR3 comprises 14 residues. V was pared by 2 bases and J by 5 bases, with 10 bases between. The CDR3 coding sequence is TGTGCCAGCAGCTTAACCGACAGCTATCAGCCCCAGCATTTT. Its translation: CASSLTDSYQPQHF.

CDR3 loop: CSARRRSGETQYF. CDR3 nucleotides: TGCAGTGCTAGGAGGAGATCCGGAGAGACCCAGTACTTC. The chain joins TRBV20-1 to TRBJ2-5; the D is unclear. V was cut by 3 bases and J by 4 bases, with 12 bases left in between. From germline, CDR1 is DFQATT and CDR2 SNEGSKA (reference sequence). The CDR3 is 13 amino acids.